One and the same sample provided the 3 T cell receptor beta chains below, sequenced in a study of human T cells and chemical hapten exposure. TCRdb re-analysed the 5' RACE reads in MiXCR, keeping a single row per CDR3 protein. The profile covers 150,000 or so distinct CDR3 sequences, with 4.1% appearing a single time and around 1.5% taken by the ten largest. Total RNA was extracted from unfractionated whole blood. Receptor source: a female donor in good health.

This clonotype was detected only a few times. A read error may explain this, as a much larger clone is one base away. This chain uses TRBV5-1 with TRBJ2-7, with D perhaps assigned TRBD1 or TRBD2 (6 bases each). The germline V gene has CDR1 SGHRS and CDR2 YFSETQ. Trimming removed 0 bases from V and 5 bases from J, with 15 bases in between. This CDR3 contains 15 residues. CDR3 in DNA: TGCGCCAGCAGCTTGGCCGGGGGCAGATCCGACGAGCAGTACTTC. Its translation: CASSLAGGRSDEQYF.

This clonotype was found many times. The chain recombines TRBV2 with TRBJ1-3; 8 nucleotides line up with TRBD1. Trimming took 8 bases from V and 0 from J; bases not matched to a gene: 6. Germline CDR1 reads SNHLY; CDR2 reads FYNNEI. The CDR3 has 15 residues. CDR3 in DNA: TGTGCCAGCTCCGGACAGGGAAACTCTGGAAACACCATATATTTT. It specifies CASSGQGNSGNTIYF.

The table lists this clonotype with many counts. The CDR3 reads CASSLPGHSGANVLTF. In DNA, the CDR3 is TGTGCCAGCAGCTTACCCGGACATTCTGGGGCCAACGTCCTGACTTTC. The V gene is TRBV7-9, the J gene TRBJ2-6; weak D call: TRBD1 (5 bases). Germline V CDR1 and CDR2: SEHNR, FQNEAQ (reference sequence). Trimming left V 2 bases short and J 1 base short, with 9 bases between. CDR3 length: 16 residues.